This T cell receptor (beta chain) was sequenced for a study of blood T cell repertoires in COVID-19. About the study: The United States, Italy and Spain were the sources of the acute and convalescent COVID-19 samples.

Across about two dozen US areas, participants ranged in age from roughly 18 to 95 years. Clones were read by immunoSEQ multiplex PCR, and TCRdb kept only the in-frame ones, dropping some. This repertoire shows 140,000 or so clones, less than 85% found once; its top ten account for 1.5% to 2%. V dropped 0 bases and J dropped 5; count of bases not matched to a gene: 4. The CDR3 is 15 amino acids. Germline values: CDR1 SGDLS, CDR2 YYNGEE. The sample was PBMCs or T cells enriched from blood (not recorded which). This sequence was found in a woman aged 18-30 years who had been exposed to COVID-19. The chain couples TRBV9 to TRBJ2-1; TRBD2 matches at 8 bases. As DNA, the CDR3 is TGTGCCAGCAGCGTAGCGGGAGGGGTACACAATGAGCAGTTCTTC. The encoded protein is CASSVAGGVHNEQFF.